What follows are 18 T cell receptor beta chains derived from one specimen sequenced in a study of blood T cell repertoires in COVID-19. The assay was immunoSEQ multiplex PCR, and TCRdb's table has in-frame clones only and misses some. The sample holds 150,000 to 200,000 clones, about four fifths seen once. The sequencing sample was made of PBMCs or T cells enriched from blood (not recorded which). The receptors come from a man aged 50 to 59 who had recovered from COVID-19.

The chain has TRBV27 and TRBJ1-2; 7 nucleotides match TRBD1. Germline V gene data show CDR1 as MNHEY and CDR2 as SMNVEV (reference sequence). The CDR3 covers 14 residues. After removal of 5 bases from V and 2 bases from J, the junction contained 5 bases not matched to a gene. The CDR3 coding sequence is TGTGCCAGCAGTCCTAGGGGGCGCAACTATGGCTACACCTTC. It is translated as CASSPRGRNYGYTF.

The chain recombines TRBV7-2 with TRBJ1-2, with TRBD1 as a possible D gene (5 bases). From germline, CDR1 is SGHTA and CDR2 FQGNSA. CDR3 length: 16 residues. The V end was cut by 0 bases, the J end by 5 bases, with 16 bases between. CDR3 DNA sequence: TGTGCCAGCAGCTTAGCGGGGGGAGGAGGGAGTTATGGCTACACCTTC. It specifies CASSLAGGGGSYGYTF.

The gene calls are TRBV3-1 (or the pseudogene TRBV3-2) and TRBJ2-5; tentative D call: TRBD2 (5 bases). This CDR3 comprises 13 residues. The germline V gene has CDR1 LGHDT and CDR2 YNNKEL (reference sequence). Trimming cost V 4 bases and J 5 bases, with 11 bases left between them. For the CDR3, the DNA is TGTGCCAGCAGCCTCCCCGGCGGGGAGACCCAGTACTTC. As protein: CASSLPGGETQYF.

As for this clone: The junction departs from the called germline gene at one end, perhaps through a read error. The rearrangement joins TRBV5-1 to TRBJ1-1; no clear D gene. The V gene's germline CDR1 is SGHRS and CDR2 YFSETQ. The CDR3 extends over 11 amino acids. The CDR3 DNA reads TGCGCCAGCAGCATTGACACCGAAGCTTTCTTT. It translates to CASSIDTEAFF.

V and J are TRBV9 and TRBJ2-3; D is ambiguous. The CDR3 runs to 15 residues. Per germline, CDR1 SGDLS and CDR2 YYNGEE. Trimming took off 4 bases at V and 0 bases at J, with 12 bases between the two ends. The CDR3 loop is CASSPRLASTDTQYF. For the CDR3, the DNA is TGTGCCAGCAGCCCACGACTTGCTAGCACAGATACGCAGTATTTT.

This chain links TRBV27 with TRBJ1-5; 10 bases agree with TRBD1. V lost 4 bases and J lost 7; bases outside the gene matches: 4. Germline CDR1 MNHEY, CDR2 SMNVEV (reference sequence). This CDR3 has 14 residues. DNA of the CDR3: TGTGCCAGCAGTTCTCGGACAGGGGGACAGCCCCAGCATTTT. Its protein is CASSSRTGGQPQHF.

This rearrangement joins TRBV7-2 to TRBJ1-1; 8 positions match TRBD1. Trimming cost V 5 bases and J 1 base; bases outside gene matches: 3. In germline, CDR1 is SGHTA, CDR2 FQGNSA. This CDR3 contains 14 residues. For the CDR3, the DNA is TGTGCCAGCAGCAGGGGACAGGCGAACACTGAAGCTTTCTTT. Encoded protein: CASSRGQANTEAFF.

V usage is TRBV29-1 and J usage is TRBJ1-4, with D tentatively TRBD1 (5 bases). V was cut by 6 bases and J by 3 bases, with 14 bases left in between. Germline CDR1 and CDR2: SQVTM and ANQGSEA. There are 14 residues in the CDR3. The CDR3 DNA follows: TGCAGCGTAGCGGGAGGGACGGCTAATGAAAAACTGTTTTTT. Its translation: CSVAGGTANEKLFF.

This rearrangement joins TRBV12-3 or TRBV12-4 to TRBJ1-2, with D possibly matching TRBD1 (5 bases). Trimming took 10 bases from V and 6 from J, leaving 18 bases between them. CDR3 size: 13 residues. CDR3 loop: CAIPSPGRNGYTF. The CDR3 nucleotides are TGTGCCATCCCATCCCCAGGGCGGAATGGCTACACCTTC.

This clone appeared a single time. The V and J genes are TRBV5-4 and TRBJ1-6, with D possibly being TRBD1 (5 bases). Trimming took 4 bases from V and 6 from J, leaving 17 bases between them. CDR1 is SGHNT and CDR2 is YYREEE in the germline V gene (reference sequence). CDR3 length equals 16 residues. The CDR3 loop is CASSRTGRGFNSPLHF. CDR3 nucleotides: TGTGCCAGCAGCAGGACGGGGAGGGGTTTTAATTCACCCCTCCACTTT.

This CDR3 reads CASSMTETNEKLFF. The CDR3 DNA reads TGTGCCAGCAGTATGACAGAGACTAATGAAAAACTGTTTTTT. The genes are TRBV6-5 and TRBJ1-4, with a weak D call TRBD1 (5 bases). The germline V and J ends were trimmed by 5 bases and 2 bases, with 9 bases remaining between them. CDR1 MNHEY and CDR2 SVGAGI come from the germline V gene. The length of the CDR3 is 14 residues.

The chain uses TRBV7-9 and TRBJ2-7, with a tentative D call TRBD1 (6 bases). Germline CDR1 SEHNR, CDR2 FQNEAQ (reference sequence). The germline V and J ends were trimmed by 1 base and 2 bases, with 15 bases remaining between them. CDR3 length: 16 amino acids. The CDR3 protein is CASSLGRGQLAYEQYF. The DNA for the CDR3 is TGTGCCAGCAGCTTAGGCCGTGGACAGCTCGCCTACGAGCAGTACTTC.

This clone was seen more than once but under ten times. The V and J genes are TRBV7-9 and TRBJ2-3; D possibly corresponds to TRBD2 (5 bases). Germline lookup yields CDR1 SEHNR and CDR2 FQNEAQ (reference sequence). The CDR3 sequence is 11 residues long. Deletions cut 5 bases from V and 14 bases from J, with 14 bases between. The CDR3 reads CASSSGGRRYF. The CDR3 DNA is TGTGCCAGCAGCAGTGGCGGGCGGCGGTATTTT.

The rearrangement links TRBV19 to TRBJ1-1, with D possibly being TRBD1 (5 bases). The CDR3 is 15 residues long. V lost 0 bases to trimming and J lost 5 bases, with 13 bases between them. The V gene's germline CDR1 is LNHDA and CDR2 SQIVND (reference sequence). The CDR3 reads CASSIDRRGLTEAFF. CDR3 sequence (DNA): TGTGCCAGTAGTATAGATCGTAGGGGTTTAACTGAAGCTTTCTTT.

V usage is TRBV2 and J usage is TRBJ1-2; D is possibly TRBD1 (5 bases). Germline lookup yields CDR1 SNHLY and CDR2 FYNNEI. The V and J ends lost 6 bases and 2 bases respectively, with 10 bases between them. This CDR3 spans 13 amino acids. The CDR3 DNA reads as TGTGCCAGCAGCCAACAGGCGAACTATGGCTACACCTTC. Amino acids: CASSQQANYGYTF.

This clone was counted only a few times. The chain carries TRBV27 and TRBJ2-1; 7 bases are a match to TRBD1. V dropped 1 base and J dropped 7; count of bases not matched to a gene: 4. Germline CDR1 reads MNHEY; CDR2 reads SMNVEV (reference sequence). This CDR3 contains 14 residues. For the CDR3, the DNA is TGTGCCAGCAGTTTATACGGGACAGCGAATGAGCAGTTCTTC. Protein product: CASSLYGTANEQFF.

The chain has TRBV5-4 and TRBJ1-5; perhaps TRBD1 as D (6 bases). Looked up from germline, CDR1 is SGHNT and CDR2 is YYREEE (reference sequence). With 4 bases removed from V and 1 base from J, the gap between germline ends came to 9 bases. The length of the CDR3 is 14 residues. Written as DNA, the CDR3 is TGTGCCAGCAGCCGGGACATGAGCAATCAGCCCCAGCATTTT. The encoded protein is CASSRDMSNQPQHF.

This chain joins TRBV2 and TRBJ1-2; D gene ambiguous. The CDR3 contains 14 residues. CDR1 and CDR2 (germline): SNHLY, FYNNEI. V dropped 4 bases and J dropped 7 bases, with 16 bases sitting between them. The CDR3 spells CASSVVNSRFGYTF. DNA for the CDR3: TGTGCCAGCAGTGTGGTAAACAGTAGATTTGGCTACACCTTC.